The 15 T cell receptor beta chains listed next were all sequenced from one sample in a study of T-cell memory formation after mild COVID-19. TCRdb passed the 5' RACE reads through MiXCR, listing each CDR3 protein once. The data show some 300,000 distinct CDR3 sequences, with approximately 22% seen just once and roughly 21% held by the top ten. The sample comprised PBMCs or a T cell subset sorted from them (not recorded which). The receptors here all came from a man aged 18-30 years who had mild COVID-19 (a few samples of this study predate the infection). Cell type and time point are not known.

This clonotype was counted only a few times. The chain employs TRBV5-1 and TRBJ2-2; tentatively, D is TRBD2 (5 bases). The germline gives CDR1 SGHRS, CDR2 YFSETQ. CDR3 size: 15 residues. With 3 bases removed from V and 0 bases from J, the gap between germline ends came to 9 bases. CDR3 amino acids: CASSSEGANTGELFF. The CDR3 DNA reads as TGCGCCAGCAGCTCAGAGGGCGCGAACACCGGGGAGCTGTTTTTT.

The chain joins TRBV28 to TRBJ1-2, with D unclear. CDR3 size: 14 residues. Trimming pared 6 bases from V and 4 bases from J, leaving 15 bases between. The germline V gene has CDR1 MDHEN and CDR2 SYDVKM. As DNA, the CDR3 is TGTGCCAGCAGCTTCTTCACAACTTCCTATGGCTACACCTTC. It encodes CASSFFTTSYGYTF.

The chain joins TRBV7-9 to TRBJ1-1; TRBD1 might be the D (5 bases). CDR1 is SEHNR and CDR2 is FQNEAQ in the germline V gene (reference sequence). Trimming removed 3 bases from V and 8 bases from J, with 13 bases in between. The CDR3 loop spans 13 amino acids. The DNA of the CDR3 is TGTGCCAGCAGCTTTACGGGGGGACCGGAAGCTTTCTTT. It is translated as CASSFTGGPEAFF.

This clonotype appeared a few times. The chain joins TRBV20-1 to TRBJ1-5; 7 nucleotides agree with TRBD1. The CDR3 has 13 residues. Germline V gene sequence: CDR1 DFQATT, CDR2 SNEGSKA (reference sequence). After removal of 7 bases from V and 0 bases from J, the junction contained 3 bases not matched to a gene. CDR3 coding DNA: TGCAGTGGGACAGGAGATAGCAATCAGCCCCAGCATTTT. The encoded protein is CSGTGDSNQPQHF.

This clonotype showed up just once. This rearrangement joins TRBV7-2 to TRBJ2-6; a weak D match, TRBD2 (6 bases). Germline assignment: CDR1 SGHTA and CDR2 FQGNSA. The CDR3 is 15 residues long. The germline V and J ends were trimmed by 6 bases and 1 base, with 10 bases remaining between them. The CDR3 sequence is CASRTGLSGANVLTF. The CDR3, as DNA: TGTGCCAGCAGGACGGGACTTTCTGGGGCCAACGTCCTGACTTTC.

This clonotype was picked up a small number of times. This chain connects TRBV5-6 to TRBJ1-6; D perhaps matches TRBD1 (6 bases). With 2 bases removed from V and 5 bases from J, the gap between germline ends came to 11 bases. Germline loops: CDR1 SGHDT, CDR2 YYEEEE. CDR3 length equals 15 residues. CDR3 sequence reads: CASSLYRVDNSPLHF. Here the CDR3 DNA reads TGTGCCAGCAGCTTATACAGGGTAGATAATTCACCCCTCCACTTT.

In DNA form, the CDR3 reads TGTGCCAGCACCAGGACAGGGGCGCTTTCTTCCTACAATGAGCAGTTCTTC. Amino acid sequence: CASTRTGALSSYNEQFF. The chain employs TRBV7-2 and TRBJ2-1; 9 bases fit TRBD1. Germline V CDR1 and CDR2: SGHTA, FQGNSA. V shed 7 bases, J shed 1 base, and the junction held 11 bases outside the gene matches. The CDR3 is 17 amino acids.

This clonotype was detected many times. The V and J genes are TRBV29-1 and TRBJ1-3; no definite D call. Trimming stripped 4 bases from V and 4 bases from J, with 11 bases between. From germline, CDR1 is SQVTM and CDR2 ANQGSEA. The CDR3 has 13 amino acids. CDR3 amino acids: CSVVPEAGNTIYF. In nucleotides, the CDR3 is TGCAGCGTTGTGCCTGAGGCCGGAAACACCATATATTTT.

There are a few counts of this clonotype. The chain joins TRBV9 to TRBJ2-3; D may be TRBD1 or TRBD2 (5 bases each). The CDR3 consists of 12 residues. Germline-derived CDR1 and CDR2 are SGDLS and YYNGEE. The V gene lost 8 bases and the J gene lost 2 bases, with 9 bases spanning the gap. For the CDR3, the DNA is TGTGCCAGTGGGACCTACACAGATACGCAGTATTTT. Translation gives CASGTYTDTQYF.

This chain uses TRBV4-3 with TRBJ2-7; no clear D. The germline V and J ends were trimmed by 2 bases and 4 bases, with 9 bases remaining between them. This CDR3 contains 13 residues. Germline-derived CDR1 and CDR2 are LGHNA and YSLEER. In DNA form, the CDR3 reads TGCGCCAGCAGCCAAACCCCTCGGTACGAGCAGTACGTC. Translating it yields CASSQTPRYEQYV.

This clonotype has at least ten counts. The chain couples TRBV11-2 to TRBJ2-1; D not resolved. The CDR3 is 14 amino acids. Germline CDR1 and CDR2: SGHAT and FQNNGV. V lost 0 bases, J lost 9 bases, and 12 bases lay in between. This CDR3 is CASSLDRVVREQFF. CDR3 coding DNA: TGTGCCAGCAGCTTAGATCGGGTGGTCCGTGAGCAGTTCTTC.

This chain links TRBV12-3 or TRBV12-4 with TRBJ1-3; no definite D call. Deletions cut 1 base from V and 0 bases from J, with 13 bases between. The CDR3 extends over 17 amino acids. CDR3 sequence reads: CASSLVGFGHSGNTIYF. DNA for the CDR3: TGTGCCAGCAGTTTAGTTGGGTTTGGGCACTCTGGAAACACCATATATTTT.

CDR3: CASSLAVGAGELFF. CDR3 nucleotides: TGTGCCAGCAGTTTAGCAGTGGGGGCCGGGGAGCTGTTTTTT. The rearrangement uses TRBV12-3 or TRBV12-4 and TRBJ2-2, with D perhaps being TRBD1 or TRBD2 (5 bases each). V dropped 0 bases and J dropped 6 bases, with 8 bases sitting between them. The CDR3 is 14 residues long.

The rearrangement uses TRBV7-2 and TRBJ1-2; possibly TRBD1 for D (6 bases). Germline values: CDR1 SGHTA, CDR2 FQGNSA. CDR3 length equals 14 residues. The germline V and J ends were trimmed by 5 bases and 8 bases, with 18 bases remaining between them. DNA for the CDR3: TGTGCCAGCAGCCCTTTAAGGGGGGGCGGCGGCTACACCTTC. As protein: CASSPLRGGGGYTF. Filled out from reference TRBV7-2 and TRBJ1-2, the complete variable domain reads GAGVSQSPSNKVTEKGKDVELRCDPISGHTALYWYRQSLGQGLEFLIYFQGNSAPDKSGLPSDRFSAERTGGSVSTLTIQRTQQEDSAVYLCASSPLRGGGGYTFGSGTRLTVV.

This clonotype came up many times. V and J are TRBV6-5 and TRBJ1-2, with 7 bases aligning to TRBD1. The CDR3 extends over 16 amino acids. J gave up 4 bases and V 7 bases, and 15 bases lay outside the gene matches. Germline V CDR1 and CDR2: MNHEY, SVGAGI. CDR3 residues: CASTPQGGGLGYGYTF. Here the CDR3 DNA reads TGTGCCAGCACTCCTCAGGGGGGTGGGCTAGGCTATGGCTACACCTTC.